This T cell receptor (beta chain) was observed in a study of Graves' ophthalmopathy and Graves' hyperthyroidism. Overall study findings and caveats: Sensitivity reached roughly 70% and specificity more than 72% when the model predicted ophthalmopathy progression.

The diagnostic workup employed clinical symptoms, serum thyroxine, TRAb, thyroid ultrasound and orbital computed tomography. This clonotype was picked up a small number of times. Its antigen is still unknown. As the template, RNA transcripts were used to amplify TCR beta CDR3 regions. In the first round, RT-PCR was carried out with HTBI primers, and a multiplex PCR formed the second round. One entry per CDR3 protein results from TCRdb running MiXCR on the multiplex PCR reads. The sample shows about 600,000 distinct CDR3 sequences, approximately 37% of them seen only once. Source material: peripheral blood or thyroid tissue (not recorded which). This sequence originates from an adult man with Graves' hyperthyroidism.

The CDR3 bases are TGTGCCAGCAGCCCCCGGGACAGTTATAATGAAAAACTGTTTTTT. It encodes CASSPRDSYNEKLFF. The chain has TRBV3-1 and TRBJ1-4, with TRBD1 identical over 7 bases. The V gene's germline CDR1 is LGHDT and CDR2 YNNKEL (reference sequence). V shed 4 bases and J 4 bases; nucleotides not matched to a gene: 6. CDR3 length equals 15 residues.